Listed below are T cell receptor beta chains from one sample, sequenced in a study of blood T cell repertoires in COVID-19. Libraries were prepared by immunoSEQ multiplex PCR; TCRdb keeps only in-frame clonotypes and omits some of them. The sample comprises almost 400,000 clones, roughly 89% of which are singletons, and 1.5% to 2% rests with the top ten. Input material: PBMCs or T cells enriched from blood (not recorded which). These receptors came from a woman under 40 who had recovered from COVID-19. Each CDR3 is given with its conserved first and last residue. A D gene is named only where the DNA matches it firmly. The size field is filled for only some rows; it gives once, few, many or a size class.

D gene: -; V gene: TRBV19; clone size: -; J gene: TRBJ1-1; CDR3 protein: CASIRKGVGVAVTEAFF; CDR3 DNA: TGTGCCAGTATTCGAAAGGGGGTGGGGGTAGCTGTGACTGAAGCTTTCTTT
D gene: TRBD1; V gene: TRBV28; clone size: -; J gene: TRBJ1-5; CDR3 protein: CASSPWRGQGTNQPQHF; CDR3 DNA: TGTGCCAGCAGTCCCTGGAGGGGACAGGGGACCAATCAGCCCCAGCATTTT
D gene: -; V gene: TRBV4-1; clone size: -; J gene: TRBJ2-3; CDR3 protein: CASSFQPNRATSTDTQYF; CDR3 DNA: TGCGCCAGCAGCTTTCAGCCTAACAGGGCTACGAGCACAGATACGCAGTATTTT
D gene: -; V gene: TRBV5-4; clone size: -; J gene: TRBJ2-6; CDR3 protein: CASSLLSGANVLTF; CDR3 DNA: TGTGCCAGCAGCTTGCTCTCTGGGGCCAACGTCCTGACTTTC
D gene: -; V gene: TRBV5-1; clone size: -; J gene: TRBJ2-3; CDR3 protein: CASSLGAGRPGDTQYF; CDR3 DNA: TGCGCCAGCAGCTTGGGGGCCGGAAGACCGGGGGATACGCAGTATTTT
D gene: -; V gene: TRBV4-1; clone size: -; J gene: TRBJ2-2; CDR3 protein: CASSQDRLAGELFF; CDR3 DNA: TGCGCCAGCAGCCAAGATCGGCTAGCAGGGGAGCTGTTTTTT
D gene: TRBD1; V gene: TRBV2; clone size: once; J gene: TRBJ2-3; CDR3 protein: CASQGASDTQYF; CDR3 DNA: TGTGCCAGCCAGGGGGCCTCAGATACGCAGTATTTT
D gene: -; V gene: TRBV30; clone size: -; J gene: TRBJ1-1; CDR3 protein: CAWFSGLNTEAFF; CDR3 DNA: TGTGCCTGGTTTTCGGGATTGAACACTGAAGCTTTCTTT
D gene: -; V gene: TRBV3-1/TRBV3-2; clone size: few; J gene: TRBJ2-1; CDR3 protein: CASSPTHGRANEQFF; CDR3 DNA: TGTGCCAGCAGCCCGACACACGGGCGGGCAAATGAGCAGTTCTTC
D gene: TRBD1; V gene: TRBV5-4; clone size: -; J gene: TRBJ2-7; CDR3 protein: CASSRGGQGNNEQYF; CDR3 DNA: TGTGCCAGCAGCCGTGGGGGACAGGGCAATAACGAGCAGTACTTC
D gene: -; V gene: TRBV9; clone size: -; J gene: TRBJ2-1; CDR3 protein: CASSVESAAVPWNEQFF; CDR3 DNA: TGTGCCAGCAGCGTAGAATCGGCGGCAGTCCCTTGGAATGAGCAGTTCTTC
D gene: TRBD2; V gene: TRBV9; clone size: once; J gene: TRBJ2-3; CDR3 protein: CASSVGGLAGAGVDTQYF; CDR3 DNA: TGTGCCAGCAGCGTAGGAGGACTAGCGGGGGCGGGGGTAGATACGCAGTATTTT
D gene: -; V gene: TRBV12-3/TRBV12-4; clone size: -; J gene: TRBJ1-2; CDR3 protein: CASSGYKGYTF; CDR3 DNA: TGTGCCAGCAGCGGTTATAAAGGCTACACCTTC
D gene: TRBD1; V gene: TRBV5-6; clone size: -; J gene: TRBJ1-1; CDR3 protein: CASSLAWAGGGQQAFF; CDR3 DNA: TGTGCCAGCAGCTTGGCCTGGGCAGGGGGCGGGCAGCAAGCTTTCTTT
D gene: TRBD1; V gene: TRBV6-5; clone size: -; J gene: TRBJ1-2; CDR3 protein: CASSSGQGYDGYTF; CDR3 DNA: TGTGCCAGCAGTTCGGGACAGGGTTACGATGGCTACACCTTC
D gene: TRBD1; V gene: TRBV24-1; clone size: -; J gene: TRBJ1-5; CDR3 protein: CATSDSTGGGPQHF; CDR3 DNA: TGTGCCACCAGTGATTCGACAGGGGGGGGGCCCCAGCATTTT
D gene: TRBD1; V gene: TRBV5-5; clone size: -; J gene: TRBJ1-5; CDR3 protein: CASSKRGQGQPQHF; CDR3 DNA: TGTGCCAGCAGCAAAAGGGGGCAAGGTCAGCCCCAGCATTTT
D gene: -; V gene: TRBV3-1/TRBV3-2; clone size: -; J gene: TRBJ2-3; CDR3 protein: CASSRRGIDTDTQYF; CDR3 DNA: TGTGCCAGCAGCCGTCGAGGGATAGATACAGATACGCAGTATTTT
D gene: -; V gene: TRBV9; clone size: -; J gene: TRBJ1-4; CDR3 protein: CASSDGREGEKLFF; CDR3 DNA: TGTGCCAGCAGCGACGGCAGGGAGGGTGAAAAACTGTTTTTT
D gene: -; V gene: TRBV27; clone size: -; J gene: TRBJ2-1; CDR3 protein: CASSLSKEAATYYNEQFF; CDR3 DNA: TGTGCCAGCAGTTTATCGAAGGAGGCAGCGACCTACTACAATGAGCAGTTCTTC
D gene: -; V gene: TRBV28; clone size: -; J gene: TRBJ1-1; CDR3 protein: CASSPQLNTEAFF; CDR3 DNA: TGTGCCAGCAGTCCACAACTGAACACTGAAGCTTTCTTT
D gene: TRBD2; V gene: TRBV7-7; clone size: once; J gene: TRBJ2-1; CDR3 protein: CASSLDPGGDSEQFF; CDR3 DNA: TGTGCCAGCAGCTTAGATCCGGGAGGGGACTCTGAGCAGTTCTTC
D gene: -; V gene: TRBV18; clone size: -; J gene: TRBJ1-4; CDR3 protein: CASSPPPGGGLFF; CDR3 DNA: TGTGCCAGCTCACCGCCCCCGGGAGGGGGACTGTTTTTT
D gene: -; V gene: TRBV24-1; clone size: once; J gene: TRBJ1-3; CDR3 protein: CATSEGPFSKGPRVSGNTIYF; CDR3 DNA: TGTGCCACCAGTGAAGGGCCCTTCTCTAAGGGGCCTAGGGTCTCTGGAAACACCATATATTTT
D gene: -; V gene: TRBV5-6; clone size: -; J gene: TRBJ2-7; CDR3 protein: CASSPTTLSSYEQYF; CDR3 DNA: TGTGCCAGCAGCCCTACGACATTAAGCTCCTACGAGCAGTACTTC
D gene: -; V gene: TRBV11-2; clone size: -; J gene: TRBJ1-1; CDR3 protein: CASSFTDSMNTEAFF; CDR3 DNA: TGTGCCAGCAGCTTCACGGACAGCATGAACACTGAAGCTTTCTTT
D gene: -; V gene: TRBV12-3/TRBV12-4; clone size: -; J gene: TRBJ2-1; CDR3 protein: CASSWGDPGQFF; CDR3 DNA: TGTGCCAGCAGTTGGGGGGACCCCGGGCAGTTCTTC
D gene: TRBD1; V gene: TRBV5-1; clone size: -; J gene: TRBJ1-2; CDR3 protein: CASSLGQGGEGYTF; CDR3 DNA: TGCGCCAGCAGCTTGGGACAGGGAGGCGAGGGCTACACCTTC
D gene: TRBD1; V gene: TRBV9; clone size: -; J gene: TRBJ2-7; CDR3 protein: CASSRTGSYEQYF; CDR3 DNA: TGTGCCAGCTCCCGGACAGGGAGCTACGAGCAGTACTTC
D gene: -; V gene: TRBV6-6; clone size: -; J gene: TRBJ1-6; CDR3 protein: CASSRRQNNSPLHF; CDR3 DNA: TGTGCCAGCAGCCGCCGACAGAATAATTCACCCCTCCACTTT
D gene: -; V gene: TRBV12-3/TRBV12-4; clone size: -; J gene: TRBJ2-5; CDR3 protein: CASSRIRDETQYF; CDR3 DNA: TGTGCCAGCAGCCGTATTCGCGATGAGACCCAGTACTTC
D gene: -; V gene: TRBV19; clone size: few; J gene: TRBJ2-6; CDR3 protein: CASSIEQGSGANVLTF; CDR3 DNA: TGTGCCAGTAGTATAGAACAGGGCTCTGGGGCCAACGTCCTGACTTTC
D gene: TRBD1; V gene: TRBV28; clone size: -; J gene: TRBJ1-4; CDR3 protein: CASSPGQANEKLFF; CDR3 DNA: TGTGCCAGCAGTCCTGGACAGGCAAATGAAAAACTGTTTTTT
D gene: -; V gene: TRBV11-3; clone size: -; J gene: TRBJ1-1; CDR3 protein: CASSPRQDLNTEAFF; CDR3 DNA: TGTGCCAGCAGCCCCCGACAGGACTTGAACACTGAAGCTTTCTTT
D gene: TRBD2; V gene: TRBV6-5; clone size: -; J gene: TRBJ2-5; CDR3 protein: CASSPRLAGLETQYF; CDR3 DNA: TGTGCCAGCAGCCCCCGACTAGCGGGATTAGAGACCCAGTACTTC
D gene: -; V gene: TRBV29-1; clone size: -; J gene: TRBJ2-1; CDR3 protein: CSVDGTEGEQFF; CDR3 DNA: TGCAGCGTTGACGGGACGGAGGGGGAGCAGTTCTTC
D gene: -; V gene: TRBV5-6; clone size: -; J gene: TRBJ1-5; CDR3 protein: CASSRKRGGQPQHF; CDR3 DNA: TGTGCCAGCTCTAGAAAAAGGGGAGGTCAGCCCCAGCATTTT